The T cell receptor (beta chain) described here comes from a study of a mutant IDH1 vaccine in newly diagnosed glioma. TCRdb keeps only in-frame clones here, not all; method: immunoSEQ multiplex PCR. The sample consists of over 60,000 clones, roughly four fifths of them appearing once. The CDR3 is made up of 12 amino acids. V was pared by 0 bases and J by 10 bases, with 8 bases between. The germline V gene has CDR1 SGHRS and CDR2 YFSETQ. Time point: week 35, safety follow-up. One vaccine dose held 300 ug of mutant IDH1 20-mer peptide and came with topical imiquimod. Turning to this clone: Its antigen remains unidentified. The sample contains more than one DNA sequence encoding this CDR3.

The material sequenced was PBMCs, taken from a glioma patient whose treatment included an IDH1 peptide vaccine. The gene calls are TRBV5-1 and TRBJ2-1; D gene ambiguous. The TCR originated in a man aged 35 to 55 with glioma. CDR3 region: CASSLESHEQFF. As DNA, the CDR3 is TGCGCCAGCAGCTTGGAGAGCCACGAGCAGTTCTTC.